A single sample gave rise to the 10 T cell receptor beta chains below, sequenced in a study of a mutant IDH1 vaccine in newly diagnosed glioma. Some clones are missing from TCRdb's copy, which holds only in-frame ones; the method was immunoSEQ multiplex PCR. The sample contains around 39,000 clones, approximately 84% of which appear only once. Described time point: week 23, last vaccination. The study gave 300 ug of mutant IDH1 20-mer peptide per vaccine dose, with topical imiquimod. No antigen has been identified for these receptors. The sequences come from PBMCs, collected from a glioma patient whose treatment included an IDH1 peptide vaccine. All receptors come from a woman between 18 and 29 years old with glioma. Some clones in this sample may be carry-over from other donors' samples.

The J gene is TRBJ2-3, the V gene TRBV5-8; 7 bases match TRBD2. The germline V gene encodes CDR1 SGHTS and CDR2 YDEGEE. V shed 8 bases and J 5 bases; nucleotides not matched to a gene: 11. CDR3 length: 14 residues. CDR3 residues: CARVLALVGDTQYF. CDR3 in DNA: TGTGCCAGGGTACTAGCGCTTGTGGGAGATACGCAGTATTTT.

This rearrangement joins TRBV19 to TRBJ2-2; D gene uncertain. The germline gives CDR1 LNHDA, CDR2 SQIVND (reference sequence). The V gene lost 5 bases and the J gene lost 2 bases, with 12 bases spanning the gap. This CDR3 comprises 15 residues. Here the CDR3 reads CASSSVMANTGELFF. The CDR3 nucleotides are TGTGCCAGTAGTTCCGTAATGGCCAACACCGGGGAGCTGTTTTTT.

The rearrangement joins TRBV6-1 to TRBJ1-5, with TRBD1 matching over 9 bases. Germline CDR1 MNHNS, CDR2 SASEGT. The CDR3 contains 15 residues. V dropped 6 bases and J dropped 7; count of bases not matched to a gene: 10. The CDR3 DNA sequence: TGTGCCAGCAGAGCCGGGACAGGGTTGGGACAGCCCCAGCATTTT. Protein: CASRAGTGLGQPQHF.

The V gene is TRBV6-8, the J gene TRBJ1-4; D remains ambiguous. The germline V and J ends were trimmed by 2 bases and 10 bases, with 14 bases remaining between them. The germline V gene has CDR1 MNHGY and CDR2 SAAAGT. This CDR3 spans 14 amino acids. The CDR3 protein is CASSYPAEKRKLFF. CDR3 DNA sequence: TGTGCCAGCAGTTACCCCGCCGAAAAAAGAAAACTGTTTTTT.

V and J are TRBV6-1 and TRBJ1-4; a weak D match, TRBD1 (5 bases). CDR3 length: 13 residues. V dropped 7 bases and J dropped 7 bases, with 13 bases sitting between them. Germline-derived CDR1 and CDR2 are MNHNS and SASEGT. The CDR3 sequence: CASTEPGSEKLFF. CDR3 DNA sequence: TGTGCCAGCACGGAGCCAGGGTCTGAAAAACTGTTTTTT.

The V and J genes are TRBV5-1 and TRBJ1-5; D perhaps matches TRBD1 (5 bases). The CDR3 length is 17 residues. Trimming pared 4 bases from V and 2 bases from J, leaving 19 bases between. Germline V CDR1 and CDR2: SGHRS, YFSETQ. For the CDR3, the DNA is TGCGCCAGCAGCCCTGAGGGCCAGGGAGTGGGCAATCAGCCCCAGCATTTT. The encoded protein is CASSPEGQGVGNQPQHF.

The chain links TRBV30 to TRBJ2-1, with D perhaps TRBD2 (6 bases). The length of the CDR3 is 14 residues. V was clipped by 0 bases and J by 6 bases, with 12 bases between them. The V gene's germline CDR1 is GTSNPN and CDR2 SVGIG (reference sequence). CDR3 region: CAWSVAGWINEQFF. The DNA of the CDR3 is TGTGCCTGGAGTGTAGCGGGCTGGATCAATGAGCAGTTCTTC.

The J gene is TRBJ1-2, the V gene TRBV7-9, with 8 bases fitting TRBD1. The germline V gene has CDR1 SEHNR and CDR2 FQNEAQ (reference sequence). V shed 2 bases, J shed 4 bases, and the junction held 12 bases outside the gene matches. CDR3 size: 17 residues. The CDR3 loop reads CASSLRPSGQGGYGYTF. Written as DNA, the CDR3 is TGTGCCAGCAGCTTACGCCCTTCTGGACAGGGTGGCTATGGCTACACCTTC.

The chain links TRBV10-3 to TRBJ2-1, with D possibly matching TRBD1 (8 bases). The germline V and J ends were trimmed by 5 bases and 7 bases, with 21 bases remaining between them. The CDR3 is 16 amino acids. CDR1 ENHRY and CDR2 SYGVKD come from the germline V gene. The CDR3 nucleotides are TGTGCCATCAGTCCCATCAGCGGGACAGGACATAATGAGCAGTTCTTC. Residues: CAISPISGTGHNEQFF.

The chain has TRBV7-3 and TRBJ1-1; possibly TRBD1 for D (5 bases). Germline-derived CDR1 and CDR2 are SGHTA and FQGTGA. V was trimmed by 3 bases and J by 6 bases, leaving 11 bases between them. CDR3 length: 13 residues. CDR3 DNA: TGTGCCAGCAGCTTTTATCAGGGCTCTGAAGCTTTCTTT. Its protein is CASSFYQGSEAFF.